Listed below are T cell receptor beta chains from one sample, sequenced in a study of blood T cell repertoires in COVID-19. Only in-frame clones appear in the TCRdb table, and some are missing; sequencing was by immunoSEQ multiplex PCR. The top ten clones hold about 6.6% of a sample with roughly 120,000 clones, 70% to 80% of them seen once. Source material: peripheral blood. These receptors all stem from a man in his 70s with acute or convalescent COVID-19. CDR3s include the opening cysteine and the closing phenylalanine or tryptophan. A D gene is named only where the DNA matches it firmly. Only part of the rows carry a size: once, few, many, or a class if the clone is expanded.

CDR3 protein	CDR3 DNA	D gene	V gene	J gene	clone size
CASSPPRRLSSYEQYF	TGTGCCAGCAGTCCCCCGAGGCGCCTGAGCTCCTACGAGCAGTACTTC	.	TRBV7-8	TRBJ2-7	few
CASSLAGAPTQYF	TGTGCCAGCAGTTTAGCGGGCGCCCCGACCCAGTACTTC	.	TRBV12-3/TRBV12-4	TRBJ2-5	.
CASSPAGLYNEQFF	TGTGCCAGCAGCCCAGCGGGGCTCTACAATGAGCAGTTCTTC	TRBD2	TRBV27	TRBJ2-1	.
CASSPTELAGGEQYF	TGTGCCAGCTCACCCACCGAACTAGCGGGGGGTGAGCAGTACTTC	TRBD2	TRBV18	TRBJ2-7	once
CSVAGGSETQYF	TGCAGCGTTGCGGGGGGCTCAGAGACCCAGTACTTC	.	TRBV29-1	TRBJ2-5	.
CASSPPGQGTPGELFF	TGTGCCAGTAGCCCTCCGGGGCAGGGGACCCCCGGGGAGCTGTTTTTT	.	TRBV19	TRBJ2-2	.
CASSNVAWAEYSYEQYF	TGTGCCAGTAGCAATGTTGCGTGGGCCGAATACTCCTACGAGCAGTACTTC	.	TRBV19	TRBJ2-7	.
CASSLNGGTETQYF	TGTGCCAGCAGCTTAAACGGGGGGACAGAGACCCAGTACTTC	TRBD2	TRBV7-3	TRBJ2-5	.
CASSGLGGGEQFF	TGTGCCAGCAGTGGTCTAGGGGGCGGTGAGCAGTTCTTC	TRBD1	TRBV2	TRBJ2-1	.
CASSLWGRQYF	TGTGCCAGCAGCTTATGGGGGCGGCAGTACTTC	.	TRBV7-9	TRBJ2-7	few
CASSAIGTEYGYTF	TGTGCCAGCAGTGCCATCGGGACAGAATATGGCTACACCTTC	TRBD1	TRBV25-1	TRBJ1-2	.
CASSPKGLSRNSGANVLTF	TGTGCCAGCAGCCCGAAGGGGTTATCGCGGAACTCTGGGGCCAACGTCCTGACTTTC	.	TRBV7-9	TRBJ2-6	.
CASKSEFQETQYF	TGTGCCAGCAAGAGCGAGTTTCAAGAGACCCAGTACTTC	.	TRBV6-1	TRBJ2-5	.
CASSLGQAGDTIYF	TGCGCCAGCAGCTTGGGACAGGCCGGGGACACCATATATTTT	.	TRBV5-1	TRBJ1-3	.
CASSQSHGGYEQYF	TGTGCCAGCAGCCAATCTCACGGGGGCTACGAGCAGTACTTC	.	TRBV3-1/TRBV3-2	TRBJ2-7	.
CAWSVQAYEQYF	TGTGCCTGGAGTGTACAGGCCTACGAGCAGTACTTC	.	TRBV30	TRBJ2-7	.
CASSLQQDIPEQFF	TGTGCCAGCAGCTTACAGCAGGACATACCTGAGCAGTTCTTC	.	TRBV7-9	TRBJ2-1	.
CATSRETGYSNQPQHF	TGTGCCACCAGCAGGGAAACAGGGTATAGCAATCAGCCCCAGCATTTT	.	TRBV15	TRBJ1-5	.
CASRTTGLATGELFF	TGCGCCAGCAGAACGACTGGACTAGCAACCGGGGAGCTGTTTTTT	TRBD2	TRBV5-1	TRBJ2-2	.
CASSLWTLRQDGYGYTF	TGTGCCAGCAGTTTATGGACTCTGAGACAGGACGGCTATGGCTACACCTTC	.	TRBV28	TRBJ1-2	.
CASTLRGTDTQYF	TGTGCCAGCACCCTGCGAGGCACAGATACGCAGTATTTT	.	TRBV5-8	TRBJ2-3	.
CAWNFVGELFF	TGTGCCTGGAATTTCGTCGGGGAGCTGTTTTTT	.	TRBV30	TRBJ2-2	.
CASGQGGHSNQPQHF	TGTGCCTCGGGACAGGGAGGGCATAGCAATCAGCCCCAGCATTTT	TRBD1	TRBV19	TRBJ1-5	once
CASSYGDRGREKLFF	TGTGCCAGCAGTTACGGGGACAGGGGGCGGGAAAAACTGTTTTTT	TRBD1	TRBV6-5	TRBJ1-4	once